This T cell receptor beta chain stems from a study of monozygotic twins with inflammatory bowel disease. Germline assignment: CDR1 SEHNR and CDR2 FQNEAQ (reference sequence). CDR3 length equals 13 residues. TCRdb re-called the 5' RACE reads; one entry per CDR3 protein, DNA not given. This sample's table has 140,000 to 150,000 distinct CDR3 sequences. The chain couples TRBV7-9 to TRBJ2-5; TCRdb calls TRBD2, which cannot be checked without DNA. The sequenced sample was blood. The receptor's source is a human donor with ulcerative colitis or Crohn's disease, or a healthy co-twin of an affected twin (not recorded which). The CDR3 here is CASSERDKETQYF.